The 20 T cell receptor beta chains listed next were all sequenced from one sample in a study of blood T cell repertoires in COVID-19. TCRdb's copy holds only in-frame clones and misses some; the assay was immunoSEQ multiplex PCR. This table has about 120,000 clones, about nine tenths appearing once. Input material: peripheral blood. The receptors were gathered from a man aged 40-50 years with acute or convalescent COVID-19.

V usage is TRBV7-9 and J usage is TRBJ1-2; TRBD1 aligns across 7 bases. Germline CDR1 reads SEHNR; CDR2 reads FQNEAQ (reference sequence). Germline trimming cut 7 bases from V and 3 bases from J; bases unmatched to any gene: 8. The CDR3 runs 14 residues. The CDR3: CASTSRRGDYGYTF. In DNA form, the CDR3 reads TGTGCCAGCACTTCCCGCAGGGGGGACTATGGCTACACCTTC. Full variable domain (missing parts from reference TRBV7-9 and TRBJ1-2): DTGVSQNPRHKITKRGQNVTFRCDPISEHNRLYWYRQTLGQGPEFLTYFQNEAQLEKSRLLSDRFSAERPKGSFSTLEIQRTEQGDSAMYLCASTSRRGDYGYTFGSGTRLTVV.

The J gene is TRBJ1-1, the V gene TRBV7-9; tentatively, D is TRBD1 (5 bases). Germline CDR1 and CDR2: SEHNR and FQNEAQ (reference sequence). The CDR3 contains 13 residues. The V end was cut by 0 bases, the J end by 7 bases, with 9 bases between. The DNA for the CDR3 is TGTGCCAGCAGCTTAGCGGGGGGTTATGAAGCTTTCTTT. Amino acid sequence: CASSLAGGYEAFF.

The J gene is TRBJ1-6, the V gene TRBV7-3, with a tentative D call TRBD1 (5 bases). Germline-derived CDR1 and CDR2 are SGHTA and FQGTGA. V dropped 5 bases and J dropped 0 bases, with 8 bases sitting between them. The CDR3 sequence is 15 residues long. In DNA, the CDR3 is TGTGCCAGCAGCGTCGACAGCTCCTATAATTCACCCCTCCACTTT. This translates into CASSVDSSYNSPLHF.

The chain is built from TRBV29-1 and TRBJ2-1; 8 nucleotides align to TRBD1. There are 16 residues in the CDR3. The J segment lost 0 bases and the V segment lost 6 bases, leaving 10 bases of the junction unmatched. Germline values: CDR1 SQVTM, CDR2 ANQGSEA. CDR3 in amino acids: CSVGRPTGASYNEQFF. CDR3 in DNA: TGCAGCGTCGGAAGACCGACAGGGGCCTCCTACAATGAGCAGTTCTTC.

The J gene is TRBJ2-2, the V gene TRBV20-1, with D perhaps matching TRBD2 (7 bases). Between the trimmed V and J ends, which lost 3 bases and 7 bases, there was a span of 18 bases. Per germline, CDR1 DFQATT and CDR2 SNEGSKA (reference sequence). The CDR3 covers 15 residues. As DNA, the CDR3 is TGCAGTGCTAGTCGCGCGGGGGCCATAATCGGGGAGCTGTTTTTT. This gives the protein CSASRAGAIIGELFF.

The chain is built from TRBV18 and TRBJ2-7, with TRBD1 identical over 9 bases. This CDR3 has 15 amino acids. Germline CDR1 KGHSH, CDR2 LQKENI. Trimming cost V 4 bases and J 2 bases; bases outside gene matches: 6. The CDR3 reads CASSRRTGVAYEQYF. The CDR3 DNA sequence: TGTGCCAGCTCACGACGGACAGGGGTGGCCTACGAGCAGTACTTC.

The chain recombines TRBV10-3 with TRBJ2-2; a possible D gene is TRBD1 (5 bases). The germline V gene has CDR1 ENHRY and CDR2 SYGVKD. The CDR3 consists of 17 residues. The V gene lost 0 bases and the J gene lost 1 base, with 12 bases spanning the gap. CDR3 coding DNA: TGTGCCATCAGTGAGTCGTTTGGGCAGGGGAACACCGGGGAGCTGTTTTTT. Its translation is CAISESFGQGNTGELFF.

This sequence joins TRBV7-3 and TRBJ2-1, with 13 bases fitting TRBD2. The J segment lost 5 bases and the V segment lost 3 bases, leaving 1 base of the junction unmatched. CDR1 SGHTA and CDR2 FQGTGA come from the germline V gene. The CDR3 covers 15 residues. The CDR3 loop is CASSFGLAGDNEQFF. The CDR3 nucleotides read TGTGCCAGCAGCTTTGGACTAGCGGGGGACAATGAGCAGTTCTTC. Full variable domain (missing parts from reference TRBV7-3 and TRBJ2-1): GAGVSQTPSNKVTEKGKYVELRCDPISGHTALYWYRQSLGQGPEFLIYFQGTGAADDSGLPNDRFFAVRPEGSVSTLKIQRTERGDSAVYLCASSFGLAGDNEQFFGPGTRLTVL.

The rearrangement links TRBV2 to TRBJ1-2, with D possibly being TRBD1 (5 bases). The V gene's germline CDR1 is SNHLY and CDR2 FYNNEI. The V gene lost 2 bases and the J gene lost 4 bases, with 8 bases spanning the gap. This CDR3 contains 13 residues. The CDR3 nucleotides read TGTGCCAGCAGTGAAATTAGGGGCTATGGCTACACCTTC. Its translation is CASSEIRGYGYTF. The variable domain in full, completed from reference TRBV2 and TRBJ1-2, reads EPEVTQTPSHQVTQMGQEVILRCVPISNHLYFYWYRQILGQKVEFLVSFYNNEISEKSEIFDDQFSVERPDGSNFTLKIRSTKLEDSAMYFCASSEIRGYGYTFGSGTRLTVV.

In the case of this clone: The CDR3 carries no conserved terminal phenylalanine or tryptophan, so it likely arises from a read error. It is unclear where the CDR3 begins or ends on the DNA, so no DNA is shown, and the CDR3 is as TCRdb lists it. The chain combines TRBV30 with TRBJ1-1; the table names TRBD1, a call not compared with the DNA. Germline V gene sequence: CDR1 GTSNPN, CDR2 SVGIG (reference sequence). With termini counted, the CDR3 has 12 amino acids. The chain's CDR3 is CAWTTGHILSFP.

Concerning this clone itself: A read error may account for a junction end that differs from germline. This rearrangement joins TRBV7-7 to TRBJ2-1; 7 nucleotides agree with TRBD1. This CDR3 region has 14 residues. From germline, CDR1 is SSHAT and CDR2 FNYEAQ (reference sequence). CDR3 sequence (DNA): TGTGCTAGCAGCGAAGGGGACAGCTACAATGAGCAGTTCTTC. Its translation is CASSEGDSYNEQFF.

The chain employs TRBV19 and TRBJ1-1; D may be TRBD1 (6 bases). Germline CDR1 LNHDA, CDR2 SQIVND (reference sequence). V was shortened by 7 bases and J by 6 bases, with 9 bases between the two germline ends. The CDR3 totals 11 residues. The CDR3 DNA is TGTGCCAGTAAGGGGGGGCCTGAAGCTTTCTTT. It yields the protein CASKGGPEAFF.

This rearrangement joins TRBV5-4 to TRBJ2-1, with TRBD2 matching over 13 bases. V was pared by 2 bases and J by 7 bases, with 6 bases of the junction left unmatched. CDR3 length equals 16 residues. CDR1 and CDR2 (germline): SGHNT, YYREEE (reference sequence). CDR3 region: CASSFTSGGAWNEQFF. In DNA form, the CDR3 reads TGTGCCAGCAGCTTTACTAGCGGGGGGGCTTGGAATGAGCAGTTCTTC.

The rearrangement joins TRBV6-5 to TRBJ1-6, with a tentative D call TRBD1 (6 bases). From germline, CDR1 is MNHEY and CDR2 SVGAGI. Between the trimmed V and J ends, which lost 5 bases and 6 bases, there was a span of 11 bases. This CDR3 contains 14 residues. CDR3 amino acids: CASSPGASNSPLHF. The CDR3 nucleotides read TGTGCCAGCAGTCCAGGGGCGAGTAATTCACCCCTCCACTTT.

The CDR3 coding sequence is TGTGCCAGCCACGGGACAGGGAGGAACCAAGAGACCCAGTACTTC. Its protein product is CASHGTGRNQETQYF. V and J are TRBV18 and TRBJ2-5; 9 nucleotides line up with TRBD1. Germline CDR1 KGHSH, CDR2 LQKENI. V gave up 8 bases and J gave up 0 bases; unmatched junction bases: 7. This CDR3 contains 15 residues.

The chain uses TRBV19 and TRBJ1-1; 8 nucleotides match TRBD1. Trimming cost V 9 bases and J 3 bases; bases outside gene matches: 3. Germline values: CDR1 LNHDA, CDR2 SQIVND (reference sequence). CDR3 length equals 12 residues. The CDR3 spells CASQQGDTEAFF. The CDR3, as DNA: TGTGCCAGCCAACAGGGGGACACTGAAGCTTTCTTT.

This sequence joins TRBV5-1 and TRBJ1-4; tentatively, D is TRBD1 (5 bases). The CDR3 is 15 amino acids. Looked up from germline, CDR1 is SGHRS and CDR2 is YFSETQ. Trimming pared 0 bases from V and 6 bases from J, leaving 12 bases between. This chain's CDR3 is CASSLAGQRDEKLFF. The DNA of the CDR3 is TGCGCCAGCAGCTTGGCAGGGCAGAGAGATGAAAAACTGTTTTTT.

V and J are TRBV11-1 and TRBJ1-1; TRBD1 is a possible D gene (5 bases). Germline CDR1 and CDR2: SGHAT and FQDESV (reference sequence). The CDR3 is made up of 15 amino acids. Trimming stripped 5 bases from V and 0 bases from J, with 13 bases between. CDR3 sequence reads: CASSTPGAMNTEAFF. DNA of the CDR3: TGTGCCAGCAGCACCCCTGGGGCAATGAACACTGAAGCTTTCTTT. The whole variable domain, filled in from reference TRBV11-1 and TRBJ1-1, reads EAEVAQSPRYKITEKSQAVAFWCDPISGHATLYWYRQILGQGPELLVQFQDESVVDDSQLPKDRFSAERLKGVDSTLKIQPAELGDSAMYLCASSTPGAMNTEAFFGQGTRLTVV.

The chain links TRBV11-3 to TRBJ2-2; 9 positions agree with TRBD2. The CDR3 consists of 17 residues. Germline CDR1 reads SGHNT; CDR2 reads YENEEA. J was trimmed by 5 bases and V by 4 bases; bases with no gene match: 11. The CDR3 DNA reads as TGTGCCAGCAGCTCCGGCACCCTAGCGGGGAGTACCGGGGAGCTGTTTTTT. Amino acids: CASSSGTLAGSTGELFF.

The chain links TRBV18 to TRBJ1-1; perhaps TRBD1 as D (6 bases). V lost 6 bases, J lost 4 bases, and 24 bases lay in between. The CDR3 covers 17 residues. Per the germline V gene, CDR1 is KGHSH and CDR2 is LQKENI. The DNA for the CDR3 is TGTGCCAGCTCGCCCAGGGCCTGGCCAGGGGAGGGCACTGAAGCTTTCTTT. It codes for CASSPRAWPGEGTEAFF. The whole variable domain, filled in from reference TRBV18 and TRBJ1-1, reads NAGVMQNPRHLVRRRGQEARLRCSPMKGHSHVYWYRQLPEEGLKFMVYLQKENIIDESGMPKERFSAEFPKEGPSILRIQQVVRGDSAAYFCASSPRAWPGEGTEAFFGQGTRLTVV.